This entry concerns a single T cell receptor (beta chain). This record belongs to a study of blood T cells in healthy people across ages. Combining a sample-barcoded 5' primer with a J-beta primer mix, a second PCR ran for about 7 to 11 cycles. TCRdb processed the 5' RACE reads anew with MiXCR; each CDR3 protein has one entry. This sample has approximately 810,000 distinct CDR3 sequences, with 25% to 35% found just once. The sequenced sample consisted of blood. The clonotype comes from a woman older than 75 in good health.

The CDR3 loop reads CSVVEDGDGYTF. CDR3 bases: TGCAGCGTTGTCGAGGACGGGGATGGCTACACCTTC. V is TRBV29-1 and J is TRBJ1-2, with D unclear. The CDR3 length is 12 residues. V gave up 4 bases and J gave up 6 bases, with 12 bases separating them. The germline V gene encodes CDR1 SQVTM and CDR2 ANQGSEA.